The 4 T cell receptor beta chains below all came from one sample that was sequenced in a study of a mutant IDH1 vaccine in newly diagnosed glioma. Time point: week 5, during vaccination. Vaccinated patients received 300 ug of mutant IDH1 20-mer peptide per dose, with topical imiquimod. Antigens for these TCRs are unknown. TCRdb's table, derived via immunoSEQ multiplex PCR, lists solely in-frame clones and lacks some. The table has fewer than 100,000 clones, around nine tenths seen once. The sample in question was PBMCs, obtained from a glioma patient whose treatment included an IDH1 peptide vaccine. The receptor set was obtained from a woman between 50 and 59 years old with glioma.

The chain recombines TRBV7-9 with TRBJ2-5; TRBD2 agrees at 9 bases. After removal of 5 bases from V and 4 bases from J, the junction contained 11 bases not matched to a gene. The CDR3 covers 16 residues. Germline V gives CDR1 SEHNR, CDR2 FQNEAQ (reference sequence). The CDR3 nucleotides read TGTGCCAGCAGCGTTAGCGGGAGTTTTTATAGAGAGACCCAGTACTTC. Residues: CASSVSGSFYRETQYF.

The V gene is TRBV9, the J gene TRBJ2-5; D call uncertain. V shed 0 bases and J shed 4 bases, with 16 bases lying between them. In germline, CDR1 is SGDLS, CDR2 YYNGEE. The CDR3 is 16 amino acids. The CDR3, as DNA: TGTGCCAGCAGCGTAGACTTCGGGTGGAGAGGAGAGACCCAGTACTTC. It codes for CASSVDFGWRGETQYF.

The chain uses TRBV5-5 and TRBJ1-5, with D hard to call. Germline values: CDR1 SGHKS, CDR2 YYEKEE (reference sequence). The CDR3 consists of 16 residues. The ends were cut back, 2 bases at V and 4 bases at J, with 16 bases in the middle. The DNA for the CDR3 is TGTGCCAGCAGCTTTTTTGGAAAGGGTCCTAATCAGCCCCAGCATTTT. Protein sequence: CASSFFGKGPNQPQHF.

This sequence joins TRBV28 and TRBJ2-1; D is unclear. Germline V CDR1 and CDR2: MDHEN, SYDVKM. V lost 3 bases, J lost 2 bases, and 17 bases lay in between. This CDR3 is built from 17 residues. The CDR3 here is CASSFTSEENTYNEQFF. The CDR3 region has the DNA TGTGCCAGCAGTTTCACGAGTGAGGAGAACACCTACAATGAGCAGTTCTTC.